Each of the 27 T cell receptor beta chains below was sequenced from the same sample in a study of patients and donors after allogeneic stem cell transplantation. In TCRdb, the RT-PCR reads were re-called with MiXCR into one record per CDR3 protein. Of roughly 230,000 distinct CDR3 sequences in the sample, roughly 14% were seen once. Sequencing used blood, either unsorted or a sorted T cell fraction (not recorded which). The receptors originated from a human donor who was either an allogeneic HSCT recipient or a stem cell or donor lymphocyte infusion donor (not recorded which). It is not recorded whose cells these are; they may come from a transplant donor.

This clonotype was detected many times. The chain uses TRBV10-3 and TRBJ2-1; D possibly corresponds to TRBD2 (6 bases). Germline CDR1 is ENHRY and CDR2 is SYGVKD. Trimming took off 7 bases at V and 9 bases at J, with 25 bases between the two ends. The CDR3 loop spans 16 amino acids. As DNA, the CDR3 is TGTGCCATCAATGGGGGAGGTCTGGATCGGGCAGGTGAGCAGTTCTTC. Protein product: CAINGGGLDRAGEQFF.

The V call is TRBV12-1, the J call TRBJ1-1; the D call of TRBD1 is as the table states it, not checked on the DNA. TRBV12-1 is given as a pseudogene. The CDR3 extends over 15 amino acids. The CDR3 DNA reads TGTGCCAGCAGCTTGGAAGGGGGGGCGGACACTGAAGCTTTCTTT. Encoded protein: CASSLEGGADTEAFF.

This clonotype occurred a few times. The chain recombines TRBV27 with TRBJ2-7; tentatively, D is TRBD1 or TRBD2 (5 bases each). Between the trimmed V and J ends, which lost 2 bases and 1 base, there was a span of 18 bases. The germline gives CDR1 MNHEY, CDR2 SMNVEV (reference sequence). CDR3 size: 17 residues. This CDR3 reads CASSLRDPTRVSYEQYF. The CDR3 DNA follows: TGTGCCAGCAGTTTAAGGGACCCCACTAGGGTGTCCTACGAGCAGTACTTC.

In this sample, this clonotype turned up a few times. The genes are TRBV30 and TRBJ2-7, with 10 bases aligning to TRBD2. Germline V lookup: CDR1 GTSNPN, CDR2 SVGIG (reference sequence). The ends lost 2 bases at V and 7 bases at J; junction bases unmatched: 2. This CDR3 is built from 12 residues. The CDR3 coding sequence is TGTGCCTGGAGTACACTAGCGGGGGAGCAGTACTTC. Translated, it gives CAWSTLAGEQYF.

The V call is TRBV14, the J call TRBJ1-1, with TRBD1 matching over 9 bases. Losses at the gene ends were 8 bases for V and 0 bases for J; bases not matched to a gene: 13. The germline V gene encodes CDR1 SGHDN and CDR2 FVKESK. CDR3 length: 17 residues. CDR3 in amino acids: CASGGLQGAKMNTEAFF. The CDR3 DNA sequence: TGTGCCAGCGGTGGTTTACAGGGGGCTAAGATGAACACTGAAGCTTTCTTT.

The chain has TRBV29-1 and TRBJ2-1, with TRBD2 as a possible D gene (6 bases). Germline V gives CDR1 SQVTM, CDR2 ANQGSEA. This CDR3 has 11 residues. The V end lost 5 bases, the J end lost 12 bases, and 14 bases lay between the germline ends. CDR3 in amino acids: CSVTGDAGQFF. CDR3 DNA: TGCAGCGTTACGGGAGACGCGGGGCAGTTCTTC.

This clonotype has a count of ten or more. The chain links TRBV4-3 to TRBJ2-5; D ambiguous. CDR3 size: 15 residues. CDR1 is LGHNA, CDR2 YSLEER, per germline. The V end was cut by 1 base, the J end by 2 bases, with 11 bases between. CDR3 residues: CASSQVVGLQETQYF. The CDR3 nucleotides read TGCGCCAGCAGCCAAGTAGTGGGTCTTCAAGAGACCCAGTACTTC.

This clonotype was detected many times. CDR3 nucleotide sequence: TGTGCCAGCAGTCAAAGGTCCGACAGGGCCCCTGAAGCTTTCTTT. Translating it yields CASSQRSDRAPEAFF. The chain combines TRBV6-1 with TRBJ1-1; 7 bases map to TRBD1. The V and J ends lost 5 bases and 6 bases, in that order; junction bases with no gene match: 12. Germline V gene sequence: CDR1 MNHNS, CDR2 SASEGT. The CDR3 extends over 15 amino acids.

CDR3 region: CASSIRGANEAFF. The CDR3 DNA follows: TGTGCCAGTAGTATCAGGGGGGCGAATGAAGCTTTCTTT. The chain has TRBV19 and TRBJ1-1; 7 nucleotides line up with TRBD1. This CDR3 region has 13 residues. V dropped 3 bases and J dropped 7; count of bases not matched to a gene: 5. Germline V gene lookup returns CDR1 LNHDA and CDR2 SQIVND (reference sequence). Supplemented by reference TRBV19 and TRBJ1-1, the full variable domain reads DGGITQSPKYLFRKEGQNVTLSCEQNLNHDAMYWYRQDPGQGLRLIYYSQIVNDFQKGDIAEGYSVSREKKESFPLTVTSAQKNPTAFYLCASSIRGANEAFFGQGTRLTVV.

This clonotype was observed a handful of times. The chain uses TRBV5-1 and TRBJ1-1; tentative D call: TRBD1 (6 bases). Trimming cost V 2 bases and J 0 bases, with 11 bases left between them. The CDR3 extends over 15 amino acids. In germline, CDR1 is SGHRS, CDR2 YFSETQ. This CDR3 reads CASSLRTAMNTEAFF. CDR3 DNA: TGCGCCAGCAGCTTACGGACAGCTATGAACACTGAAGCTTTCTTT.

The chain has TRBV3-1 and TRBJ2-5, with 10 nucleotides matching TRBD1. V shed 8 bases, J shed 4 bases, and the junction held 13 bases outside the gene matches. This CDR3 region has 16 residues. Germline assignment: CDR1 LGHDT and CDR2 YNNKEL (reference sequence). CDR3 nucleotides: TGTGCCAGCGAATACCATGGGACAGGGGTGGGAGAGACCCAGTACTTC. Translation gives CASEYHGTGVGETQYF.

The chain is built from TRBV20-1 and TRBJ1-4; TRBD1 might be the D (5 bases). In germline, CDR1 is DFQATT, CDR2 SNEGSKA (reference sequence). The CDR3 runs 15 residues. V was cut by 3 bases and J by 5 bases, with 16 bases left in between. The CDR3 bases are TGCAGTGCTAGCGACGACAGCGTGGGGAATGAAAAACTGTTTTTT. It yields the protein CSASDDSVGNEKLFF.

The chain has TRBV18 and TRBJ2-1; 9 nucleotides match TRBD1. The CDR3 length is 15 residues. The germline gives CDR1 KGHSH, CDR2 LQKENI. With V trimmed by 3 bases and J by 6 bases, 6 bases remained unmatched. CDR3 sequence reads: CASSPDTGGLNEQFF. The CDR3 nucleotides read TGTGCCAGCTCACCGGATACAGGGGGCCTCAATGAGCAGTTCTTC.

This clonotype was detected ten times or more. This rearrangement joins TRBV3-1 to TRBJ1-4; perhaps TRBD1 as D (5 bases). V was trimmed by 1 base and J by 5 bases, leaving 14 bases between them. CDR1 is LGHDT, CDR2 YNNKEL, per germline (reference sequence). The CDR3 consists of 16 residues. This CDR3 is CASSQGSRRANEKLFF. The CDR3 DNA follows: TGTGCCAGCAGCCAAGGGTCGCGCAGGGCGAATGAAAAACTGTTTTTT.

The chain combines TRBV3-1 with TRBJ1-2; 8 bases line up with TRBD1. V was pared by 1 base and J by 1 base, with 8 bases of the junction left unmatched. The CDR3 is 17 amino acids. Germline V CDR1 and CDR2: LGHDT, YNNKEL (reference sequence). DNA of the CDR3: TGTGCCAGCAGCCAAGGGTCTCCGGGACAGGTTAACTATGGCTACACCTTC. Translated, it gives CASSQGSPGQVNYGYTF.

This clonotype occurred many times. The chain combines TRBV12-3 or TRBV12-4 with TRBJ2-3; TRBD2 is a possible D gene (6 bases). The length of the CDR3 is 15 residues. V was trimmed by 5 bases and J by 1 base, leaving 13 bases between them. The CDR3 DNA reads as TGTGCCAGCAGTCGGGGCGCGGGACGCACAGATACGCAGTATTTT. Translation gives CASSRGAGRTDTQYF.

The chain is built from TRBV5-5 and TRBJ1-5, with D perhaps matching TRBD1 (5 bases). Germline V gene data show CDR1 as SGHKS and CDR2 as YYEKEE (reference sequence). CDR3 length: 15 residues. The V end lost 4 bases, the J end lost 9 bases, and 20 bases lay between the germline ends. This chain's CDR3 is CASSPERWGGWPQHF. CDR3 coding DNA: TGTGCCAGCAGCCCCGAACGGTGGGGGGGGTGGCCCCAGCATTTT.

The gene calls are TRBV28 and TRBJ1-1; TRBD1 aligns across 11 bases. This CDR3 region has 16 residues. V lost 4 bases and J lost 3; bases outside the gene matches: 7. The V gene's germline CDR1 is MDHEN and CDR2 SYDVKM. CDR3 loop: CASSSGTGGTYTEAFF. CDR3 DNA sequence: TGTGCCAGCAGTTCCGGGACAGGGGGAACATACACTGAAGCTTTCTTT.

This clonotype was found a few times. CDR3 residues: CASSRDRGGNQPQHF. The CDR3 region has the DNA TGTGCCAGCAGCAGGGACAGGGGAGGCAATCAGCCCCAGCATTTT. The chain is built from TRBV11-2 and TRBJ1-5, with 10 bases that match TRBD1. Germline V gene lookup returns CDR1 SGHAT and CDR2 FQNNGV. This CDR3 region has 15 residues. The J segment lost 2 bases and the V segment lost 5 bases, leaving 3 bases of the junction unmatched.

The rearrangement joins TRBV27 to TRBJ1-2; D call uncertain. The V gene lost 3 bases and the J gene lost 4 bases, with 9 bases spanning the gap. From germline, CDR1 is MNHEY and CDR2 SMNVEV (reference sequence). The CDR3 runs to 13 residues. Written as DNA, the CDR3 is TGTGCCAGCAGTTTTTATATGGGCTATGGCTACACCTTC. This gives the protein CASSFYMGYGYTF.

The CDR3 loop reads CASSGQGPSYEQYF. The CDR3 region has the DNA TGCGCCAGCAGCGGACAGGGTCCCTCCTACGAGCAGTACTTC. The rearrangement joins TRBV5-1 to TRBJ2-7; the match to TRBD1 covers 8 bases. The CDR3 extends over 14 amino acids. After removal of 4 bases from V and 0 bases from J, the junction contained 3 bases not matched to a gene. CDR1 is SGHRS, CDR2 YFSETQ, per germline.

This clonotype has more than one count but fewer than ten. Here the CDR3 DNA reads TGTGCCACCAGCAGAGAGCGGATATCTGGAAACACCATATATTTT. It encodes CATSRERISGNTIYF. The V call is TRBV15, the J call TRBJ1-3; D is undetermined. Germline CDR1 reads LNHNV; CDR2 reads YYDKDF (reference sequence). There are 15 residues in the CDR3. Trimming stripped 0 bases from V and 1 base from J, with 7 bases between.

The V call is TRBV7-9, the J call TRBJ2-7; 8 nucleotides align to TRBD1. CDR3 size: 14 residues. Germline V lookup: CDR1 SEHNR, CDR2 FQNEAQ (reference sequence). V dropped 4 bases and J dropped 2; count of bases not matched to a gene: 4. The CDR3 protein is CASSWDRNTYEQYF. CDR3 sequence (DNA): TGTGCCAGCAGCTGGGACAGGAATACCTACGAGCAGTACTTC.

The chain links TRBV20-1 to TRBJ2-7, with 10 bases that match TRBD1. This CDR3 region has 14 residues. Germline V gene data show CDR1 as DFQATT and CDR2 as SNEGSKA (reference sequence). The J segment lost 4 bases and the V segment lost 2 bases, leaving 5 bases of the junction unmatched. The CDR3 reads CSARPGTGEYEQYF. In DNA form, the CDR3 reads TGCAGTGCTAGACCCGGGACAGGGGAGTACGAGCAGTACTTC.

V usage is TRBV20-1 and J usage is TRBJ2-2; D is undetermined. The CDR3 is 13 amino acids. Germline V gene lookup returns CDR1 DFQATT and CDR2 SNEGSKA (reference sequence). V was clipped by 3 bases and J by 5 bases, with 10 bases between them. In DNA, the CDR3 is TGCAGTGCTAGTGCAGGAAGGACCGGGGAGCTGTTTTTT. It yields the protein CSASAGRTGELFF.

In this sample, this clonotype turned up many times. This chain links TRBV20-1 with TRBJ1-1; D is uncertain. Per germline, CDR1 DFQATT and CDR2 SNEGSKA (reference sequence). The ends were cut back, 7 bases at V and 1 base at J, with 22 bases in the middle. The CDR3 spans 16 residues. The CDR3 bases are TGCAGTGTTTTCACCTACTCTGGCAGCCGGAACACTGAAGCTTTCTTT. This encodes CSVFTYSGSRNTEAFF.

This clonotype was observed a few times. The chain combines TRBV5-4 with TRBJ2-2; 7 nucleotides line up with TRBD1. Germline CDR1 and CDR2: SGHNT and YYREEE (reference sequence). The CDR3 runs 15 residues. Germline trimming cut 5 bases from V and 1 base from J; bases unmatched to any gene: 5. This CDR3 reads CASRRTGENTGELFF. In DNA, the CDR3 is TGTGCCAGCAGACGGACAGGAGAGAACACCGGGGAGCTGTTTTTT. The complete variable domain, with remaining parts taken from reference TRBV5-4 and TRBJ2-2, reads ETGVTQSPTHLIKTRGQQVTLRCSSQSGHNTVSWYQQALGQGPQFIFQYYREEENGRGNFPPRFSGLQFPNYSSELNVNALELDDSALYLCASRRTGENTGELFFGEGSRLTVL.